One and the same sample provided the 30 T cell receptor beta chains below, sequenced in a study of response to subunit inactivated influenza vaccine. TCRdb analysed the RT-PCR reads with MiXCR anew, one entry per CDR3 protein. This table holds 200,000 to 300,000 distinct CDR3 sequences, 9.5% to 15% found once. This material consisted of non-naive T cells sorted from PBMCs, taken around two weeks before vaccination. These TCRs come from a man aged 45 to 65 who received an inactivated influenza vaccine.

This clonotype was found many times. This CDR3 is CASSEVGGTEAFF. DNA of the CDR3: TGTGCCAGCAGTGAAGTCGGGGGAACTGAAGCTTTCTTT. The chain links TRBV6-1 to TRBJ1-1; D perhaps matches TRBD1 (5 bases). V gave up 1 base and J gave up 5 bases, with 8 bases separating them. The CDR3 spans 13 residues. Per germline, CDR1 MNHNS and CDR2 SASEGT.

The chain combines TRBV7-2 with TRBJ2-5, with a possible D match to TRBD2 (6 bases). CDR3 length equals 14 residues. V shed 2 bases and J shed 5 bases, with 12 bases lying between them. Looked up from germline, CDR1 is SGHTA and CDR2 is FQGNSA. The DNA of the CDR3 is TGTGCCAGCAGCTTACGCAGCGGGCGGGAGACCCAGTACTTC. It translates to CASSLRSGRETQYF.

This clonotype was detected only a few times. J is TRBJ1-1 and V is TRBV2; D gene uncertain. The germline CDR1 and CDR2 sequences are SNHLY and FYNNEI. V dropped 1 base and J dropped 0 bases, with 12 bases sitting between them. The CDR3 consists of 16 residues. The CDR3, as DNA: TGTGCCAGCAGTGAAGGACTAGGGCCCATGAACACTGAAGCTTTCTTT. Amino acids: CASSEGLGPMNTEAFF.

The chain joins TRBV7-2 to TRBJ2-2; the D is unclear. Trimming stripped 1 base from V and 7 bases from J, with 10 bases between. The germline V gene has CDR1 SGHTA and CDR2 FQGNSA. The CDR3 has 14 amino acids. CDR3 sequence reads: CASSLVGGSGELFF. Here the CDR3 DNA reads TGTGCCAGCAGCTTAGTGGGCGGAAGCGGGGAGCTGTTTTTT.

The chain has TRBV18 and TRBJ2-1, with 11 bases identical to TRBD2. Germline trimming cut 3 bases from V and 7 bases from J; bases unmatched to any gene: 11. Germline lookup yields CDR1 KGHSH and CDR2 LQKENI. The CDR3 covers 17 residues. In DNA, the CDR3 is TGTGCCAGCTCACCTACGGCTGGACGACTAGCGGGAAATGAGCAGTTCTTC. This translates into CASSPTAGRLAGNEQFF.

This clonotype was counted at least ten times. The rearrangement links TRBV4-3 to TRBJ2-3; D remains unclear. Germline V lookup: CDR1 LGHNA, CDR2 YSLEER. Trimming left V 0 bases short and J 1 base short, with 14 bases between. The CDR3 is made up of 17 amino acids. In nucleotides, the CDR3 is TGCGCCAGCAGCCAAGAGGCGAGCGTTATCCGCACAGATACGCAGTATTTT. As protein: CASSQEASVIRTDTQYF.

The gene calls are TRBV5-6 and TRBJ2-3; 11 bases are a match to TRBD2. The trim removed 3 bases at V and 2 bases at J, leaving 8 bases unmatched. The germline CDR1 and CDR2 sequences are SGHDT and YYEEEE. The CDR3 has 17 amino acids. In nucleotides, the CDR3 is TGTGCCAGCAGCTCGCCGCTAGCGGGGGGATACACAGATACGCAGTATTTT. As protein: CASSSPLAGGYTDTQYF.

The J gene is TRBJ2-5, the V gene TRBV20-1; 11 nucleotides align to TRBD2. Germline V lookup: CDR1 DFQATT, CDR2 SNEGSKA (reference sequence). V was pared by 2 bases and J by 5 bases, with 4 bases of the junction left unmatched. This CDR3 has 14 amino acids. CDR3 in amino acids: CSARIAGGIETQYF. The CDR3 DNA reads TGCAGTGCTAGAATAGCGGGGGGGATTGAGACCCAGTACTTC.

This chain joins TRBV20-1 and TRBJ2-7; 14 bases agree with TRBD2. This CDR3 comprises 15 residues. Per the germline V gene, CDR1 is DFQATT and CDR2 is SNEGSKA (reference sequence). V dropped 5 bases and J dropped 1; count of bases not matched to a gene: 4. CDR3 DNA sequence: TGCAGTGCTTCAGGGACTAGCGGGAGTTCCTACGAGCAGTACTTC. Amino acids: CSASGTSGSSYEQYF.

This clonotype was seen more than once but under ten times. CDR3 bases: TGCAGTGCTAGAGTCGGGGGAGCGAACACCGGGGAGCTGTTTTTT. Its protein is CSARVGGANTGELFF. The J gene is TRBJ2-2, the V gene TRBV20-1; D might be TRBD2 (6 bases). The germline V and J ends were trimmed by 1 base and 0 bases, with 9 bases remaining between them. Looked up from germline, CDR1 is DFQATT and CDR2 is SNEGSKA (reference sequence). The CDR3 has 15 residues.

The gene calls are TRBV7-2 and TRBJ2-1; no clear D gene. The CDR3 runs 13 residues. Germline CDR1 reads SGHTA; CDR2 reads FQGNSA. Between the trimmed V and J ends, which lost 5 bases and 10 bases, there was a span of 15 bases. The CDR3 region has the DNA TGTGCCAGCAGCCCAACCCCCACGAAGGAGCAGTTCTTC. The encoded protein is CASSPTPTKEQFF.

The chain links TRBV2 to TRBJ1-2; D is undetermined. The CDR3 is 13 residues long. Germline loops: CDR1 SNHLY, CDR2 FYNNEI. V was pared by 0 bases and J by 7 bases, with 9 bases between. CDR3 region: CASSEASAGGYTF. For the CDR3, the DNA is TGTGCCAGCAGTGAAGCTTCCGCGGGTGGCTACACCTTC.

Many counts were recorded for this clonotype. The V call is TRBV5-6, the J call TRBJ1-2; 7 bases are a match to TRBD1. Per the germline V gene, CDR1 is SGHDT and CDR2 is YYEEEE. The CDR3 consists of 13 residues. V was pared by 1 base and J by 8 bases, with 5 bases of the junction left unmatched. CDR3 region: CASSLRGQPGYTF. The CDR3 DNA is TGTGCCAGCAGCTTGAGGGGACAGCCCGGCTACACCTTC.

The CDR3: CSARVGGVGEAFF. Here the CDR3 DNA reads TGCAGTGCTAGAGTTGGAGGTGTGGGTGAAGCTTTCTTT. The chain carries TRBV20-1 and TRBJ1-1; the D is unclear. Germline V gene lookup returns CDR1 DFQATT and CDR2 SNEGSKA (reference sequence). This CDR3 is built from 13 residues. V was cut by 1 base and J by 7 bases, with 13 bases left in between.

This clonotype was picked up a small number of times. This chain connects TRBV20-1 to TRBJ2-7; D possibly corresponds to TRBD2 (6 bases). With 7 bases removed from V and 3 bases from J, the gap between germline ends came to 16 bases. The CDR3 loop spans 13 amino acids. The germline CDR1 and CDR2 sequences are DFQATT and SNEGSKA (reference sequence). Here the CDR3 DNA reads TGCAGTGGCGGGGCTTTCCCCTTCTACGAGCAGTACTTC. Translating it yields CSGGAFPFYEQYF.

The chain links TRBV30 to TRBJ1-4; D gene unclear. Germline V CDR1 and CDR2: GTSNPN, SVGIG (reference sequence). V lost 4 bases, J lost 8 bases, and 14 bases lay in between. The CDR3 length is 13 residues. Here the CDR3 reads CAWKEGPGEKLFF. The CDR3 DNA follows: TGTGCCTGGAAGGAGGGTCCGGGGGAAAAACTGTTTTTT. Supplemented by reference TRBV30 and TRBJ1-4, the full variable domain reads SQTIHQWPATLVQPVGSPLSLECTVEGTSNPNLYWYRQAAGRGLQLLFYSVGIGQISSEVPQNLSASRPQDRQFILSSKKLLLSDSGFYLCAWKEGPGEKLFFGSGTQLSVL.

This sequence joins TRBV6-1 and TRBJ1-1; D remains unclear. Germline lookup yields CDR1 MNHNS and CDR2 SASEGT. This CDR3 spans 12 amino acids. V was cut by 1 base and J by 11 bases, with 11 bases left in between. In nucleotides, the CDR3 is TGTGCCAGCAGTGAAGGGGCTCTTGATGCTTTCTTT. Translated, it gives CASSEGALDAFF.

Ten or more counts support this clonotype. A junction boundary mismatches the germline segment, possibly from a read error. This chain links TRBV7-2 with TRBJ2-1; TRBD1 matches at 7 bases. The CDR3 runs to 15 residues. CDR1 and CDR2 (germline): SGHTA, FQGNSA. CDR3 residues: CASSLGGGSYNEQFF. CDR3 sequence (DNA): TGTGCCAGCAGTTTAGGGGGCGGGTCCTACAATGAGCAGTTCTTC.

The table lists this clonotype with many counts. This chain connects TRBV19 to TRBJ2-1; D gene unclear. Trimming shortened V by 8 bases and J by 11 bases, and 16 bases separated the two germline ends. The CDR3 is 12 residues long. The germline CDR1 and CDR2 sequences are LNHDA and SQIVND (reference sequence). The CDR3 sequence is CASSRSGGKQFF. The CDR3 DNA reads TGTGCCAGTTCGCGATCAGGTGGAAAGCAGTTCTTC. Looking up the rest from reference TRBV19 and TRBJ2-1 gives the full variable domain: DGGITQSPKYLFRKEGQNVTLSCEQNLNHDAMYWYRQDPGQGLRLIYYSQIVNDFQKGDIAEGYSVSREKKESFPLTVTSAQKNPTAFYLCASSRSGGKQFFGPGTRLTVL.

This chain joins TRBV4-3 and TRBJ2-3; 7 nucleotides match TRBD2. Per the germline V gene, CDR1 is LGHNA and CDR2 is YSLEER. This CDR3 region has 16 residues. V trimming: 0 bases; J trimming: 7 bases; junction bases outside the gene matches: 10. CDR3 loop: CASSQDRGGSLNTQYF. The CDR3 DNA sequence: TGCGCCAGCAGCCAAGATCGTGGCGGGAGTTTGAATACGCAGTATTTT.

The chain employs TRBV12-3 or TRBV12-4 and TRBJ2-1, with a weak D call TRBD2 (5 bases). The V end was cut by 6 bases, the J end by 2 bases, with 17 bases between. The CDR3 covers 16 residues. This CDR3 reads CASRALSGAAYNEQFF. The CDR3 nucleotides are TGTGCCAGCAGAGCCCTTTCCGGAGCGGCCTACAATGAGCAGTTCTTC.

This clonotype turned up a few times. This chain links TRBV12-3 or TRBV12-4 with TRBJ1-2; 7 bases map to TRBD1. J gave up 9 bases and V 2 bases, and 6 bases lay outside the gene matches. The CDR3 covers 13 residues. This CDR3 reads CASSLRGPGSYTF. The CDR3 DNA is TGTGCCAGCAGTTTAAGGGGGCCAGGGAGCTACACCTTC.

The chain has TRBV4-1 and TRBJ1-1; D remains unclear. Germline V gene data show CDR1 as MGHRA and CDR2 as YSYEKL. The V and J ends lost 1 base and 1 base respectively, with 10 bases between them. CDR3 length: 15 residues. CDR3 protein: CASSQVTGTNTEAFF. The CDR3 DNA follows: TGCGCCAGCAGCCAAGTAACCGGAACGAACACTGAAGCTTTCTTT.

The V and J genes are TRBV28 and TRBJ2-5; 7 bases align to TRBD2. V shed 4 bases, J shed 3 bases, and the junction held 5 bases outside the gene matches. Germline CDR1 reads MDHEN; CDR2 reads SYDVKM. The CDR3 is made up of 14 amino acids. The CDR3 nucleotides read TGTGCCAGCAGTTATTCGGGGGGAAAAGAGACCCAGTACTTC. It encodes CASSYSGGKETQYF. Full variable domain (missing parts from reference TRBV28 and TRBJ2-5): DVKVTQSSRYLVKRTGEKVFLECVQDMDHENMFWYRQDPGLGLRLIYFSYDVKMKEKGDIPEGYSVSREKKERFSLILESASTNQTSMYLCASSYSGGKETQYFGPGTRLLVL.

This clonotype was picked up many times. V gene TRBV12-3 or TRBV12-4 combines with J gene TRBJ1-4, with 10 bases aligning to TRBD1. CDR3 size: 15 residues. The J segment lost 8 bases and the V segment lost 5 bases, leaving 8 bases of the junction unmatched. Here the CDR3 DNA reads TGTGCCAGCAGTCGGACAGGGGGATGGGAAGAAAAACTGTTTTTT. Translation gives CASSRTGGWEEKLFF.

This clonotype showed up many times. The rearrangement links TRBV7-6 to TRBJ2-3, with TRBD2 identical over 8 bases. Germline assignment: CDR1 SGHVS and CDR2 FNYEAQ. CDR3 length equals 16 residues. The trim removed 5 bases at V and 2 bases at J, leaving 9 bases unmatched. In DNA, the CDR3 is TGTGCCAGCAGCCTTGCGGGGGGCCCTCTCACAGATACGCAGTATTTT. This sequence encodes CASSLAGGPLTDTQYF.

A few counts support this clonotype. The chain links TRBV9 to TRBJ2-2; the D gene is possibly TRBD2 (6 bases). Germline loops: CDR1 SGDLS, CDR2 YYNGEE. V lost 3 bases to trimming and J lost 6 bases, with 15 bases between them. The CDR3 is 15 residues long. In DNA form, the CDR3 reads TGTGCCAGCAGCGCCTTCGGAGGGGCAGCCGGGGAGCTGTTTTTT. Its protein is CASSAFGGAAGELFF.

V gene TRBV5-7 combines with J gene TRBJ2-3; D could derive from TRBD1 or TRBD2 (5 bases each). TRBV5-7 is marked as an open reading frame, function uncertain. The CDR3 has 12 residues. The V end lost 4 bases, the J end lost 12 bases, and 15 bases lay between the germline ends. CDR3 loop: CASSLGVQGQYF. In DNA form, the CDR3 reads TGTGCCAGCAGCCTCGGGGTCCAGGGTCAGTATTTT.

The chain combines TRBV28 with TRBJ2-7, with 8 bases that match TRBD2. Looked up from germline, CDR1 is MDHEN and CDR2 is SYDVKM. Trimming took 6 bases from V and 4 from J; bases not matched to a gene: 11. The CDR3 consists of 15 residues. The CDR3, as DNA: TGTGCCAGCAGCCCCGGGGGGGGTAACTCGTACGAGCAGTACTTC. Protein sequence: CASSPGGGNSYEQYF.

Ten or more counts support this clonotype. This rearrangement joins TRBV27 to TRBJ1-6, with TRBD1 matching 8 bases. The CDR3 is 19 residues long. Germline assignment: CDR1 MNHEY and CDR2 SMNVEV (reference sequence). V shed 3 bases, J shed 6 bases, and the junction held 16 bases outside the gene matches. In DNA, the CDR3 is TGTGCCAGCAGTTTCGACAGGGGAGGTACCCGGGGCGTTAATTCACCCCTCCACTTT. Translation gives CASSFDRGGTRGVNSPLHF.